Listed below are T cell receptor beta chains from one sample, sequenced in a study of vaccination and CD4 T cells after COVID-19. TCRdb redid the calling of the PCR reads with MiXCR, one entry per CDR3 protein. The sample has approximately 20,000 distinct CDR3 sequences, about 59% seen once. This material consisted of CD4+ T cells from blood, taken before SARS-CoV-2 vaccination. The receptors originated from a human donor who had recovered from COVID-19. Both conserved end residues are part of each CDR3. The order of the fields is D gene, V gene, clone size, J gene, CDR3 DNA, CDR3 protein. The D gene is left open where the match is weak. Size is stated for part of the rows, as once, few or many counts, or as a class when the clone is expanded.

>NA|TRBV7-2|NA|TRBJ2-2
TGTGCCAGCAGCTCCGCGAACACCGGGGAGCTGTTTTTT
CASSSANTGELFF
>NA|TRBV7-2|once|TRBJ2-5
TGTGCCAGCAGCCGAGAGTCGGGGGCAACGTGGGAGACCCAGTACTTC
CASSRESGATWETQYF
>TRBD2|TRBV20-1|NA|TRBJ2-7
TGCAGTGCCCTCGGGGGACTAGCGGGAGTCGAGCAGTACTTC
CSALGGLAGVEQYF
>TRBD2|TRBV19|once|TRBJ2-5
TGTGCCAGTACCCCTAGCGGGAGTAAACAAGAGACCCAGTACTTC
CASTPSGSKQETQYF
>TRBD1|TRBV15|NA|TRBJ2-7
TGTGCCACCAGCAGATCTGCGGGGGACAGGGGCCGATACGAGCAGTACTTC
CATSRSAGDRGRYEQYF
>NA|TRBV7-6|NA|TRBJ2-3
TGTGCCAGCACCAAAATGGAGGGGTCAGATACGCAGTATTTT
CASTKMEGSDTQYF
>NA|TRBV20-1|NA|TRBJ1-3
TGCAGTGCTAGGACAAACTCTGGAAACACCATATATTTT
CSARTNSGNTIYF
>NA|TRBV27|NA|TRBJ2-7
TGTGCCAGCAGTTTGGTCAGATCCTACGAGCAGTACTTC
CASSLVRSYEQYF
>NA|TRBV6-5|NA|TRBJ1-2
TGTGCCAGCAGTTACTCATTATCGCGGCAGTCCGGTGGCTACACCTTC
CASSYSLSRQSGGYTF
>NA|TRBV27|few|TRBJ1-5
TGTGCCAGCAGTTACCTCGGAGACAATCAGCCCCAGCATTTT
CASSYLGDNQPQHF
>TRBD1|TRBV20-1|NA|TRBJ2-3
TGCAGTGCTAGAGTTCCTACGGGACAGAATTTATATTTT
CSARVPTGQNLYF
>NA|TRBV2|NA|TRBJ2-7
TGTGCCAGCAGACGGGACTTGAGCTCCTACGAGCAGTACTTC
CASRRDLSSYEQYF
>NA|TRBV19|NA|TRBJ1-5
TGTGCCAGTAGTGAGAGACGGGGGCAGCAGCCCCAGCATTTT
CASSERRGQQPQHF
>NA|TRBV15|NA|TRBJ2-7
TGTGCCACCAGCCGGACGGACCTCCCCGAGCAGTACTTC
CATSRTDLPEQYF
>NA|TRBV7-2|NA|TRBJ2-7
TGTGCCAGCAGCTTAGGAGCCCAGCGGACGGGGGAGCAGTACTTC
CASSLGAQRTGEQYF
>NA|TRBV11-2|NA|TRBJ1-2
TGTGCCAGCAGCTTGCAGGGAGGCTATGGCTACACCTTC
CASSLQGGYGYTF
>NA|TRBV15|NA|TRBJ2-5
TGTGCCACCAGCAGAGTAGGGGGGGAGACCCAGTACTTC
CATSRVGGETQYF
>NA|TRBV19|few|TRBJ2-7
TGTGCCAGTAGTATCGGGTACGAGCAGTACTTC
CASSIGYEQYF
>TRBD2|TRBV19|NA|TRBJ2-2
TGTGCCAGTAGTAAGACTAGCGGGAGAGGGTCCGGGGAGCTGTTTTTT
CASSKTSGRGSGELFF
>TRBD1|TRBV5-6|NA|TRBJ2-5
TGTGCCAGCAGCCCTGGGACAGTCCAAGAGACCCAGTACTTC
CASSPGTVQETQYF
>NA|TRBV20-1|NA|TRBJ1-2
TGCAGTGCTAGAGACCAGGGTAACTATGGCTACACCTTC
CSARDQGNYGYTF
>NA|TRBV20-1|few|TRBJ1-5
TGCAGTGCTAGAGATCCAGGGGCAGGTCAGCCCCAGCATTTT
CSARDPGAGQPQHF
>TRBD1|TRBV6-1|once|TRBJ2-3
TGTGCCAGCGCCAGGACAGGTCCAGATACGCAGTATTTT
CASARTGPDTQYF
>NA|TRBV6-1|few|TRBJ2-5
TGTGCCAGCCGGCGAGTCGGGGCTCAAGAGACCCAGTACTTC
CASRRVGAQETQYF
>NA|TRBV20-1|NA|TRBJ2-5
TGCAGTGCTAGTAGGAGGTACAACCAAGAGACCCAGTACTTC
CSASRRYNQETQYF
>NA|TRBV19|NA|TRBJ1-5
TGTGCCAGTAGTACCGGTAATAGGCTGCCCCAGCATTTT
CASSTGNRLPQHF
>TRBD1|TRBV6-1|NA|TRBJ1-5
TGTGCCAGCAGCCTTACAGGGGTCTTTCAGCCCCAGCATTTT
CASSLTGVFQPQHF
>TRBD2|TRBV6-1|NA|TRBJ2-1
TGTGCCAGCACCGCTAGCGGGCTTACCTACAATGAGCAGTTCTTC
CASTASGLTYNEQFF
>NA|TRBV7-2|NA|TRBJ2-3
TGTGCCAGCAGCTTAGCGAAAGGGGTGGCAGATACGCAGTATTTT
CASSLAKGVADTQYF
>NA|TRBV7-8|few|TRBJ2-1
TGTGCCAGCAGCTTAGCGGTCAGCCACAATGAGCAGTTCTTC
CASSLAVSHNEQFF
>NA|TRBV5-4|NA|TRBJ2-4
TGTGCCAGCAGCTTGGGCGGTACCAAAAACATTCAGTACTTC
CASSLGGTKNIQYF
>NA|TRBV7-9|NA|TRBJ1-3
TGTGCAGCGGGTTACTCTGGAAACACCATATATTTT
CAAGYSGNTIYF
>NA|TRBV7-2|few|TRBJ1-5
TGTGCCAGCAGCCTTCAGAGTTGGGGCTCCAATCAGCCCCAGCATTTT
CASSLQSWGSNQPQHF
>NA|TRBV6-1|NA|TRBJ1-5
TGTGCCAGCAGCGCGGACTTCTGGCAGCCCCAGCATTTT
CASSADFWQPQHF
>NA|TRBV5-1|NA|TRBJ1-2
TGCGCCAGCAGCTTGGGGGCGGGCCGATATGGCTACACCTTC
CASSLGAGRYGYTF
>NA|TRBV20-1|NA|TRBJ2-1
TGCAGTGCTAGATTCCCACGTGGACCCTTTCCGGTCTTC
CSARFPRGPFPVF
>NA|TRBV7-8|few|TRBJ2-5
TGTGCCAGCAGCTTTGCCCAAGAGACCCAGTACTTC
CASSFAQETQYF
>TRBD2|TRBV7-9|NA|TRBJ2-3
TGTGCCAGCAGCTTGGGGACTAGCGGGTACACAGATACGCAGTATTTT
CASSLGTSGYTDTQYF
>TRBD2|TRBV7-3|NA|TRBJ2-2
TGTGCCAGCAGCCCAACTCCTGGCGGGAGGTCCCCCGGGGAGCTGTTTTTT
CASSPTPGGRSPGELFF
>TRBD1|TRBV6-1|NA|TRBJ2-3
TGTGCCAGCAGGATACCGGGACAGGGCTCCGGTACGCAGTATTTT
CASRIPGQGSGTQYF